This entry lists 26 T cell receptor beta chains sequenced from one sample in a study of T cells in tuberculosis (dated by TCRdb to 2016 to 2019). Libraries were made using the immunoSEQ multiplex PCR assay. As stored in TCRdb, this immuneACCESS dataset retains in-frame rearrangements with V and J assigned. A fraction of the clones does not appear; measured against another copy, unresolved V genes explain less than half of the discrepancy, and the remainder lacks a known reason. This sample holds some 60,000 clones; around 81% were observed only once. Around 13% of the sample rests with the top ten. PBMC were thawed, rested overnight, stained with a GMM-loaded CD1B tetramer, a Live/Dead dye and anti-CD3, and then sorted on a FACS Aria II. C32 glucose monomycolate purified from Rhodococcus equi was loaded onto CD1B tetramers. Sequencing input: CD1b-GMM tetramer-negative cells sorted from PBMCs. The cell subset or site label for this specimen denotes: T cells not binding CD1B-GMM tetramer, sorted from same donor. The receptors derive from an adult woman with latent tuberculosis.

V is TRBV15 and J is TRBJ2-2; 7 nucleotides align to TRBD2. Germline V gene sequence: CDR1 LNHNV, CDR2 YYDKDF (reference sequence). CDR3 length equals 15 residues. Trimming at V came to 0 bases and at J to 6 bases, leaving 4 bases not matched to a gene. CDR3 sequence reads: CATSRDGRVAGELFF. CDR3 DNA: TGTGCCACCAGCAGAGATGGGAGGGTGGCCGGGGAGCTGTTTTTT.

This clone was detected only a few times. This chain uses TRBV7-3 with TRBJ2-1, with TRBD2 identical over 8 bases. V lost 5 bases, J lost 2 bases, and 5 bases stayed unmatched. The CDR3 consists of 15 residues. CDR1 and CDR2 from the germline V gene are SGHTA and FQGTGA. CDR3 sequence reads: CASSRSLAAYNEQFF. As DNA, the CDR3 is TGTGCCAGCAGCCGCTCACTAGCGGCCTACAATGAGCAGTTCTTC.

The V gene is TRBV4-2, the J gene TRBJ1-5, with TRBD1 matching 7 bases. The length of the CDR3 is 15 residues. V was pared by 0 bases and J by 6 bases, with 5 bases of the junction left unmatched. CDR1 is LGHNA and CDR2 is YNFKEQ in the germline V gene. The CDR3 DNA follows: TGTGCCAGCAGCCAAGATTGGAGGGGGCTTCAGCCCCAGCATTTT. Protein product: CASSQDWRGLQPQHF.

A single count supports this clone. The chain combines TRBV27 with TRBJ2-1; 11 bases map to TRBD2. V shed 3 bases, J shed 2 bases, and the junction held 3 bases outside the gene matches. This CDR3 has 16 residues. Germline-derived CDR1 and CDR2 are MNHEY and SMNVEV (reference sequence). The CDR3 loop reads CASSFLAGGPYNEQFF. Here the CDR3 DNA reads TGTGCCAGCAGTTTTTTAGCGGGGGGGCCCTACAATGAGCAGTTCTTC.

This sequence joins TRBV6-1 and TRBJ2-5; the D gene is possibly TRBD2 (5 bases). The CDR3 extends over 14 amino acids. CDR1 and CDR2 (germline): MNHNS, SASEGT. Trimming pared 4 bases from V and 4 bases from J, leaving 13 bases between. As DNA, the CDR3 is TGTGCCAGCAGTGTCCGGCTAGCAGGAGAGACCCAGTACTTC. Amino acids: CASSVRLAGETQYF.

The J gene is TRBJ1-2, the V gene TRBV5-1, with TRBD1 as a possible D gene (6 bases). Germline CDR1 reads SGHRS; CDR2 reads YFSETQ. V dropped 2 bases and J dropped 8 bases, with 10 bases sitting between them. This CDR3 has 12 amino acids. CDR3 in amino acids: CASSLQGYGYTF. The CDR3 DNA follows: TGCGCCAGCAGCTTACAGGGTTACGGCTACACCTTC. The full variable domain, in which reference TRBV5-1 and TRBJ1-2 provide the parts outside the CDR3, is KAGVTQTPRYLIKTRGQQVTLSCSPISGHRSVSWYQQTPGQGLQFLFEYFSETQRNKGNFPGRFSGRQFSNSRSEMNVSTLELGDSALYLCASSLQGYGYTFGSGTRLTVV.

The chain joins TRBV28 to TRBJ1-2; D is undetermined. CDR3 size: 16 residues. The germline gives CDR1 MDHEN, CDR2 SYDVKM. Trimming pared 3 bases from V and 2 bases from J, leaving 16 bases between. The CDR3 reads CASSFIGRRRNYGYTF. The DNA of the CDR3 is TGTGCCAGCAGTTTCATAGGAAGAAGGAGGAACTATGGCTACACCTTC.

In DNA form, the CDR3 reads TGTGCCAGCAGTGGGCTAGCGGGGCTTTTGAACACCGGGGAGCTGTTTTTT. Protein: CASSGLAGLLNTGELFF. The chain recombines TRBV2 with TRBJ2-2; 9 nucleotides align to TRBD2. This CDR3 is built from 17 residues. The V segment lost 4 bases and the J segment 1 base; nucleotides outside the gene matches: 7. The germline V gene has CDR1 SNHLY and CDR2 FYNNEI.

This clone was counted only a few times. V and J are TRBV19 and TRBJ1-1; D not certain. This CDR3 comprises 16 residues. Germline V gene sequence: CDR1 LNHDA, CDR2 SQIVND (reference sequence). The ends were cut back, 3 bases at V and 0 bases at J, with 14 bases in the middle. The CDR3 is CASSISMGRLNTEAFF. CDR3 DNA sequence: TGTGCCAGTAGTATCTCTATGGGCAGACTGAACACTGAAGCTTTCTTT.

This chain joins TRBV7-7 and TRBJ2-7; perhaps TRBD1 as D (5 bases). This CDR3 spans 13 amino acids. Germline V gives CDR1 SSHAT, CDR2 FNYEAQ (reference sequence). V gave up 6 bases and J gave up 3 bases, with 12 bases separating them. CDR3 coding DNA: TGTGCCAGCAGTGACAGTGGTAGCTACGAGCAGTACTTC. As protein: CASSDSGSYEQYF.

The chain joins TRBV7-3 to TRBJ1-2; D unclear. V shed 0 bases and J shed 8 bases, with 10 bases lying between them. CDR1 is SGHTA and CDR2 is FQGTGA in the germline V gene. The CDR3 has 13 amino acids. The CDR3 DNA is TGTGCCAGCAGCTTAACCAATGGCAAGGGCTACACCTTC. It codes for CASSLTNGKGYTF.

The chain uses TRBV9 and TRBJ1-4; perhaps TRBD1 as D (6 bases). Trimming pared 3 bases from V and 5 bases from J, leaving 14 bases between. CDR1 and CDR2 from the germline V gene are SGDLS and YYNGEE. The CDR3 contains 15 residues. CDR3 sequence (DNA): TGTGCCAGCAGCGATGGGGGAACAGGGAATGAAAAACTGTTTTTT. This encodes CASSDGGTGNEKLFF.

This clone was counted only a few times. DNA of the CDR3: TGTGCTAGTGGCCGGCCCCGAGGGACAGGGACCTACGAGCAGTACTTC. This gives the protein CASGRPRGTGTYEQYF. V gene TRBV12-5 combines with J gene TRBJ2-7, with 9 positions matching TRBD1. The CDR3 has 16 residues. CDR1 and CDR2 from the germline V gene are LGHNT and FRNRAP. The junction had 11 bases not matched to a gene; V was cut back by 6 bases and J by 2 bases.

Here the CDR3 reads CASSPLRGQGGEPQHF. In DNA, the CDR3 is TGTGCCAGCAGCCCTCTGAGGGGACAGGGAGGTGAGCCCCAGCATTTT. The V call is TRBV11-3, the J call TRBJ1-5; 9 bases line up with TRBD1. This CDR3 spans 16 amino acids. Germline CDR1 is SGHNT and CDR2 is YENEEA. The V segment lost 5 bases and the J segment 8 bases; nucleotides outside the gene matches: 13.

The chain couples TRBV6-4 to TRBJ2-1; D not certain. CDR3 length equals 16 residues. The V and J ends lost 7 bases and 2 bases respectively, with 18 bases between them. The germline V gene has CDR1 MRHNA and CDR2 SNTAGT. This CDR3 is CASIRPIGEPYNEQFF. The CDR3 DNA sequence: TGTGCCAGCATCCGACCTATAGGAGAGCCCTACAATGAGCAGTTCTTC.

The chain carries TRBV2 and TRBJ2-4; D ambiguous. The CDR3 consists of 12 residues. V was cut by 2 bases and J by 6 bases, with 5 bases left in between. Germline CDR1 SNHLY, CDR2 FYNNEI. The CDR3 bases are TGTGCCAGCAGTGAATCAGTAAACATTCAGTACTTC. Amino acid sequence: CASSESVNIQYF.

Only a few counts were recorded for this clone. The genes are TRBV4-2 and TRBJ2-5, with D possibly matching TRBD2 (5 bases). Germline loops: CDR1 LGHNA, CDR2 YNFKEQ. This CDR3 region has 15 residues. V shed 3 bases and J shed 5 bases, with 16 bases lying between them. The CDR3 loop reads CASSQKLGPSETQYF. As DNA, the CDR3 is TGTGCCAGCAGCCAGAAACTAGGGCCCTCGGAGACCCAGTACTTC.

This clone was seen only once. This sequence joins TRBV28 and TRBJ2-5, with D tentatively TRBD1 (6 bases). Near its end, the DNA agrees better with TRBJ2-7, so the J call may be wrong. Germline loops: CDR1 MDHEN, CDR2 SYDVKM. The CDR3 contains 13 residues. This chain's CDR3 is CASSWDTMHEQYF. DNA for the CDR3: TGTGCCAGCAGCTGGGACACGATGCACGAGCAGTACTTC.

The chain carries TRBV7-2 and TRBJ2-7; 14 positions match TRBD2. The CDR3 has 17 residues. Germline values: CDR1 SGHTA, CDR2 FQGNSA. J lost 4 bases, V lost 6 bases, and 11 bases had no gene match. CDR3 sequence reads: CASRGTSGSGGGYEQYF. The CDR3, as DNA: TGTGCCAGCAGAGGGACTAGCGGGAGCGGGGGGGGATACGAGCAGTACTTC.

V gene TRBV18 combines with J gene TRBJ2-4; D not certain. The CDR3 has 16 amino acids. Looked up from germline, CDR1 is KGHSH and CDR2 is LQKENI. V gave up 1 base and J gave up 8 bases, with 18 bases separating them. In DNA form, the CDR3 reads TGTGCCAGCTCACCACGCATCCTTGGCGAGCTAGACATTCAGTACTTC. Protein product: CASSPRILGELDIQYF.

The chain has TRBV18 and TRBJ1-1, with a possible D match to TRBD1 (5 bases). V was trimmed by 3 bases and J by 6 bases, leaving 14 bases between them. CDR1 is KGHSH, CDR2 LQKENI, per germline. The CDR3 runs to 14 residues. The CDR3 DNA sequence: TGTGCCAGCTCACCTAACAGCTTGACAGCTGAAGCTTTCTTT. Translating it yields CASSPNSLTAEAFF.

The chain couples TRBV28 to TRBJ2-4; 7 bases map to TRBD2. The trim removed 6 bases at V and 2 bases at J, leaving 7 bases unmatched. The CDR3 contains 15 residues. Germline CDR1 and CDR2: MDHEN and SYDVKM. The CDR3 region has the DNA TGTGCCAGCAGGGGGGAGGGATGGACCAAAAACATTCAGTACTTC. Translating it yields CASRGEGWTKNIQYF.

The V gene is TRBV6-5, the J gene TRBJ1-4; 9 bases map to TRBD1. The germline V gene has CDR1 MNHEY and CDR2 SVGAGI. J was trimmed by 8 bases and V by 5 bases; bases with no gene match: 6. This CDR3 is 14 amino acids long. The CDR3 nucleotides are TGTGCCAGCAGTAAGGACAGGGGACGGGAAAAACTGTTTTTT. The encoded protein is CASSKDRGREKLFF.

This chain links TRBV4-1 with TRBJ1-4; D gene ambiguous. The V end was cut by 4 bases, the J end by 1 base, with 10 bases between. Germline V lookup: CDR1 MGHRA, CDR2 YSYEKL. The CDR3 loop spans 15 amino acids. CDR3 in amino acids: CASSRADITNEKLFF. For the CDR3, the DNA is TGCGCCAGCAGCCGCGCCGATATAACTAATGAAAAACTGTTTTTT.

V usage is TRBV29-1 and J usage is TRBJ1-5; D is possibly TRBD1 (5 bases). CDR1 and CDR2 (germline): SQVTM, ANQGSEA. V lost 4 bases to trimming and J lost 9 bases, with 16 bases between them. The CDR3 spans 13 residues. The CDR3 region has the DNA TGCAGCGTTGGGTTTGGGGGGGGAGGGCCCCAGCATTTT. Encoded protein: CSVGFGGGGPQHF. Based on the CDR3 plus reference TRBV29-1 and TRBJ1-5, the full variable domain is SAVISQKPSRDICQRGTSLTIQCQVDSQVTMMFWYRQQPGQSLTLIATANQGSEATYESGFVIDKFPISRPNLTFSTLTVSNMSPEDSSIYLCSVGFGGGGPQHFGDGTRLSIL.

The V and J genes are TRBV19 and TRBJ1-3; the D is unclear. With 3 bases removed from V and 0 bases from J, the gap between germline ends came to 12 bases. CDR1 and CDR2 (germline): LNHDA, SQIVND (reference sequence). CDR3 length: 16 residues. CDR3 in amino acids: CASSIIAGLSGNTIYF. The CDR3 nucleotides read TGTGCCAGTAGTATCATAGCGGGCCTCTCTGGAAACACCATATATTTT.